What follows are 26 T cell receptor beta chains derived from one specimen sequenced in a study of blood T cell repertoires in COVID-19. This table comes from immunoSEQ multiplex PCR, and its TCRdb copy is limited to in-frame clones, with some not included. This table holds roughly 250,000 clones, approximately 80% found once. The specimen was peripheral blood. The receptors derive from a woman aged 55-69 years with active or convalescent COVID-19.

V gene TRBV7-2 combines with J gene TRBJ2-2, with a possible D match to TRBD1 (6 bases). CDR3 size: 15 residues. V lost 5 bases to trimming and J lost 4 bases, with 14 bases between them. CDR1 is SGHTA, CDR2 FQGNSA, per germline. CDR3 nucleotide sequence: TGTGCCAGCAGCCCAGCCGGGACATCCACCGGGGAGCTGTTTTTT. Amino acids: CASSPAGTSTGELFF.

This chain links TRBV5-4 with TRBJ2-1, with 10 bases identical to TRBD2. J lost 5 bases, V lost 0 bases, and 5 bases had no gene match. The CDR3 contains 16 residues. Germline V gives CDR1 SGHNT, CDR2 YYREEE (reference sequence). The CDR3 sequence is CASSLAAGGEDNEQFF. CDR3 coding DNA: TGTGCCAGCAGCTTGGCAGCGGGGGGGGAGGACAATGAGCAGTTCTTC.

V gene TRBV7-9 combines with J gene TRBJ2-1, with 7 bases fitting TRBD2. This CDR3 has 17 residues. V dropped 6 bases and J dropped 0; count of bases not matched to a gene: 11. The germline gives CDR1 SEHNR, CDR2 FQNEAQ (reference sequence). The CDR3 reads CASRPPLSGDSYNEQFF. Here the CDR3 DNA reads TGTGCCAGCAGGCCCCCCCTCAGCGGGGACTCCTACAATGAGCAGTTCTTC.

The chain has TRBV18 and TRBJ1-1, with D perhaps TRBD1 (6 bases). CDR3 length: 12 amino acids. Germline CDR1 and CDR2: KGHSH and LQKENI. The ends were cut back, 5 bases at V and 7 bases at J, with 11 bases in the middle. The DNA of the CDR3 is TGTGCCAGCTCAGGGGGGGCAGTTGAAGCTTTCTTT. It yields the protein CASSGGAVEAFF.

The V and J genes are TRBV10-3 and TRBJ2-3; 7 bases align to TRBD2. Germline V CDR1 and CDR2: ENHRY, SYGVKD. Trimming took 1 base from V and 6 from J; bases not matched to a gene: 10. The CDR3 has 16 amino acids. The CDR3 spells CAISEYGGGGRDTQYF. CDR3 DNA sequence: TGTGCCATCAGTGAGTATGGAGGCGGGGGAAGGGATACGCAGTATTTT.

The chain joins TRBV11-2 to TRBJ1-2; D perhaps matches TRBD1 (5 bases). Germline lookup yields CDR1 SGHAT and CDR2 FQNNGV. CDR3 length: 17 residues. Trimming stripped 3 bases from V and 7 bases from J, with 24 bases between. The DNA for the CDR3 is TGTGCCAGCAGCTTGGTGCCGGTAACCGCCAGGGTCTCTGGCTACACCTTC. The encoded protein is CASSLVPVTARVSGYTF. The complete variable domain, with remaining parts taken from reference TRBV11-2 and TRBJ1-2, reads EAGVAQSPRYKIIEKRQSVAFWCNPISGHATLYWYQQILGQGPKLLIQFQNNGVVDDSQLPKDRFSAERLKGVDSTLKIQPAKLEDSAVYLCASSLVPVTARVSGYTFGSGTRLTVV.

The chain is built from TRBV2 and TRBJ1-3; D gene unclear. Germline V gives CDR1 SNHLY, CDR2 FYNNEI. V lost 7 bases and J lost 0, with 19 bases in between. This CDR3 comprises 17 residues. Here the CDR3 DNA reads TGTGCCAGCAACGTCCGAGGGCTCAGGTCCTCTGGAAACACCATATATTTT. This encodes CASNVRGLRSSGNTIYF.

The chain is built from TRBV19 and TRBJ2-3, with 8 bases that match TRBD1. The junction had 6 bases not matched to a gene; V was cut back by 6 bases and J by 4 bases. The CDR3 totals 14 residues. Per the germline V gene, CDR1 is LNHDA and CDR2 is SQIVND (reference sequence). The CDR3 is CASRLTGEADTQYF. The CDR3, as DNA: TGTGCCAGTAGACTGACAGGGGAAGCAGATACGCAGTATTTT.

The chain uses TRBV2 and TRBJ1-5; D not certain. The V gene lost 5 bases and the J gene lost 0 bases, with 8 bases spanning the gap. CDR3 length: 14 residues. The V gene's germline CDR1 is SNHLY and CDR2 FYNNEI. The CDR3 nucleotides read TGTGCCAGCAGTACAGTATATAGCAATCAGCCCCAGCATTTT. Translating gives CASSTVYSNQPQHF.

The chain employs TRBV7-2 and TRBJ2-1, with TRBD2 matching 9 bases. CDR3 size: 17 residues. Trimming at V came to 3 bases and at J to 0 bases, leaving 6 bases not matched to a gene. Germline V gene data show CDR1 as SGHTA and CDR2 as FQGNSA. For the CDR3, the DNA is TGTGCCAGCAGCTTGATTAGCGGGGGCCTCTCCTACAATGAGCAGTTCTTC. Amino acids: CASSLISGGLSYNEQFF.

This sequence joins TRBV6-1 and TRBJ2-2, with 10 bases lining up with TRBD2. J gave up 3 bases and V 2 bases, and 0 bases lay outside the gene matches. Germline-derived CDR1 and CDR2 are MNHNS and SASEGT. The CDR3 is 15 residues long. The CDR3 reads CASSELAGDTGELFF. CDR3 sequence (DNA): TGTGCCAGCAGTGAACTAGCGGGGGACACCGGGGAGCTGTTTTTT.

This chain connects TRBV18 to TRBJ2-1, with TRBD2 identical over 7 bases. Germline CDR1 reads KGHSH; CDR2 reads LQKENI. CDR3 length: 15 amino acids. The J segment lost 3 bases and the V segment lost 1 base, leaving 3 bases of the junction unmatched. CDR3 DNA: TGTGCCAGCTCACCACGGGGGACTAACTACAATGAGCAGTTCTTC. It translates to CASSPRGTNYNEQFF.

The chain couples TRBV7-9 to TRBJ1-4; possible D gene TRBD1, 6 bases. V gave up 2 bases and J gave up 1 base, with 8 bases separating them. The CDR3 spans 15 residues. CDR1 SEHNR and CDR2 FQNEAQ come from the germline V gene (reference sequence). The CDR3 DNA reads TGTGCCAGCAGCTTAAAACAGGGAACTAATGAAAAACTGTTTTTT. Translated, it gives CASSLKQGTNEKLFF.

This clone was counted a single time. The chain employs TRBV7-9 and TRBJ2-7, with 9 positions matching TRBD1. V shed 1 base, J shed 2 bases, and the junction held 9 bases outside the gene matches. Germline V gene sequence: CDR1 SEHNR, CDR2 FQNEAQ (reference sequence). The CDR3 has 17 amino acids. Here the CDR3 reads CASSLVWSGQGTYEQYF. The CDR3 bases are TGTGCCAGCAGCTTAGTATGGTCGGGACAGGGAACCTACGAGCAGTACTTC.

The rearrangement links TRBV7-2 to TRBJ1-1, with TRBD1 matching over 7 bases. V trimming: 5 bases; J trimming: 4 bases; junction bases outside the gene matches: 10. The germline V gene encodes CDR1 SGHTA and CDR2 FQGNSA. The CDR3 extends over 15 amino acids. The CDR3 nucleotides are TGTGCCAGCAGCCATTCACAGGGGCCGGGCACTGAAGCTTTCTTT. This translates into CASSHSQGPGTEAFF.

This chain joins TRBV10-3 and TRBJ1-6; TRBD1 might be the D (5 bases). This CDR3 has 17 residues. V lost 2 bases, J lost 6 bases, and 17 bases lay in between. Germline V CDR1 and CDR2: ENHRY, SYGVKD. CDR3 sequence reads: CAISEVGFVRANSPLHF. The CDR3 DNA is TGTGCCATCAGTGAGGTGGGGTTTGTCAGGGCTAATTCACCCCTCCACTTT.

V is TRBV10-3 and J is TRBJ2-2; TRBD1 aligns across 8 bases. This CDR3 contains 13 residues. V was pared by 6 bases and J by 14 bases, with 11 bases of the junction left unmatched. The germline gives CDR1 ENHRY, CDR2 SYGVKD. The CDR3 nucleotides are TGTGCCATCAGCACAGGTGGGACAGGAAGACTGTTTTTT. The encoded protein is CAISTGGTGRLFF.

There are a few counts of this clone. Here the CDR3 DNA reads TGCGCCAGCAGCCAAGATCGGGGCGGGGAGCTGTTTTTT. Translated, it gives CASSQDRGGELFF. The rearrangement links TRBV4-3 to TRBJ2-2; a possible D gene is TRBD2 (5 bases). This CDR3 has 13 residues. CDR1 is LGHNA, CDR2 YSLEER, per germline. V lost 0 bases and J lost 7, with 6 bases in between.

The CDR3 bases are TGTGCCAGCAGCTTAGGACGAGGAGGGACTAACTATGGCTACACCTTC. Translated, it gives CASSLGRGGTNYGYTF. This sequence joins TRBV5-4 and TRBJ1-2; D gene uncertain. Between the trimmed V and J ends, which lost 2 bases and 0 bases, there was a span of 14 bases. CDR1 and CDR2 from the germline V gene are SGHNT and YYREEE (reference sequence). This CDR3 has 16 residues.

Comments on this clone: A read error may account for a junction end that differs from germline. The rearrangement uses TRBV7-7 and TRBJ2-1; 10 bases fit TRBD2. Germline V gene sequence: CDR1 SSHAT, CDR2 FNYEAQ (reference sequence). The CDR3 has 17 residues. CDR3 DNA: TGTGCTAGCAGCTTAGGGGGAGCGGGGGGGCTGTACAATGAGCAGTTCTTC. It specifies CASSLGGAGGLYNEQFF. Full variable domain (remainder filled in from reference TRBV7-7 and TRBJ2-1): GAGVSQSPRYKVTKRGQDVTLRCDPISSHATLYWYQQALGQGPEFLTYFNYEAQPDKSGLPSDRFSAERPEGSISTLTIQRTEQRDSAMYRCASSLGGAGGLYNEQFFGPGTRLTVL.

The V and J genes are TRBV27 and TRBJ1-1; TRBD1 is a possible D gene (6 bases). Trimming took off 6 bases at V and 0 bases at J, with 17 bases between the two ends. Per the germline V gene, CDR1 is MNHEY and CDR2 is SMNVEV (reference sequence). This CDR3 has 16 residues. CDR3 protein: CASSLGFRGLNTEAFF. The CDR3 coding sequence is TGTGCCAGCAGCCTGGGGTTCAGGGGACTGAACACTGAAGCTTTCTTT.

The V call is TRBV7-7, the J call TRBJ2-3, with 7 bases identical to TRBD1. From germline, CDR1 is SSHAT and CDR2 FNYEAQ (reference sequence). The CDR3 contains 16 residues. V lost 5 bases to trimming and J lost 7 bases; unmatched junction nucleotides: 15. The CDR3 protein is CASSATGDASFHTQYF. The CDR3 DNA reads as TGTGCCAGCAGCGCCACAGGGGACGCCTCGTTTCATACGCAGTATTTT.

CDR3 in DNA: TGTGCCTGGAGTGAAAGGACACAATCCGAGCAGTTCTTC. This encodes CAWSERTQSEQFF. The chain joins TRBV30 to TRBJ2-1; perhaps TRBD1 as D (5 bases). The CDR3 is 13 residues long. The V gene lost 1 base and the J gene lost 10 bases, with 14 bases spanning the gap. The germline gives CDR1 GTSNPN, CDR2 SVGIG (reference sequence).

The chain links TRBV7-2 to TRBJ2-3; 7 bases line up with TRBD2. Germline V gene sequence: CDR1 SGHTA, CDR2 FQGNSA. V lost 2 bases and J lost 4; bases outside the gene matches: 6. This CDR3 spans 15 amino acids. CDR3: CASSLQTSSPDTQYF. The CDR3 DNA reads as TGTGCCAGCAGCTTACAGACTAGCTCCCCAGATACGCAGTATTTT.

The rearrangement uses TRBV6-5 and TRBJ2-5, with TRBD1 as a possible D gene (5 bases). Germline V lookup: CDR1 MNHEY, CDR2 SVGAGI. V lost 6 bases and J 7 bases, leaving 12 bases between the germline ends. The CDR3 extends over 12 amino acids. The DNA of the CDR3 is TGTGCCAGCAGAGGTGATCAGGGGACCCAGTACTTC. It yields the protein CASRGDQGTQYF.

CDR3 DNA sequence: TGCAGTGCTAGTCCGCTGATCTCACTAGCGGGGGGTTCCTACGAGCAGTACTTC. Residues: CSASPLISLAGGSYEQYF. The chain carries TRBV20-1 and TRBJ2-7; 12 bases are a match to TRBD2. The germline CDR1 and CDR2 sequences are DFQATT and SNEGSKA (reference sequence). V was pared by 3 bases and J by 1 base, with 13 bases of the junction left unmatched. This CDR3 has 18 residues.